This entry lists 23 T cell receptor beta chains sequenced from one sample in a study of T cells in Graves' hyperthyroidism and ophthalmopathy. There were TCR beta CDR3 regions amplified from RNA transcripts. HTBI primers were used for first-round RT-PCR of the TCR CDR3. MiXCR was run by TCRdb on the multiplex PCR reads, yielding one entry per CDR3 protein. The data show 650,000 to 750,000 distinct CDR3 sequences, 12% to 15% seen once. Sequencing was performed on blood. The receptors were sampled from a young woman with Graves' hyperthyroidism.

This clonotype was counted many times. This chain links TRBV24-1 with TRBJ2-3; D might be TRBD1 or TRBD2, each matching 5 bases. Germline CDR1 is KGHDR and CDR2 is SFDVKD. The CDR3 runs to 16 residues. V dropped 1 base and J dropped 5 bases, with 15 bases sitting between them. CDR3 protein: CATSDFGTDGIDTQYF. CDR3 DNA: TGTGCCACCAGTGATTTCGGGACCGACGGGATAGATACGCAGTATTTT.

This clonotype has ten or more counts. This chain uses TRBV12-3 or TRBV12-4 with TRBJ2-7; D gene uncertain. This CDR3 region has 16 residues. Trimming cost V 5 bases and J 3 bases, with 20 bases left between them. This CDR3 is CASSPVVGQASYEQYF. DNA for the CDR3: TGTGCCAGCAGTCCCGTTGTAGGGCAGGCCAGCTACGAGCAGTACTTC.

The sample holds a few counts of this clonotype. The chain links TRBV10-3 to TRBJ2-1; the D gene could be TRBD1 or TRBD2 (5 bases each). CDR1 and CDR2 (germline): ENHRY, SYGVKD. This CDR3 comprises 16 residues. V lost 4 bases and J 2 bases, leaving 15 bases between the germline ends. The CDR3, as DNA: TGTGCCATCAGTGGCCCCGGGACGCCTACCTACAATGAGCAGTTCTTC. It codes for CAISGPGTPTYNEQFF.

In its sample, this clonotype was seen many times. This sequence joins TRBV2 and TRBJ1-5, with TRBD1 as a possible D gene (6 bases). V gave up 5 bases and J gave up 1 base, with 15 bases separating them. The CDR3 spans 16 residues. CDR1 and CDR2 from the germline V gene are SNHLY and FYNNEI. The CDR3: CASSLYRVESNQPQHF. For the CDR3, the DNA is TGTGCCAGCAGTTTATACAGGGTTGAGAGCAATCAGCCCCAGCATTTT.

This clonotype was observed at least ten times. V is TRBV20-1 and J is TRBJ2-5; no definite D call. V lost 0 bases to trimming and J lost 0 bases, with 11 bases between them. The germline V gene encodes CDR1 DFQATT and CDR2 SNEGSKA (reference sequence). The CDR3 totals 15 residues. CDR3 residues: CSARDPAWYQETQYF. For the CDR3, the DNA is TGCAGTGCTAGAGATCCAGCTTGGTACCAAGAGACCCAGTACTTC.

This sequence joins TRBV24-1 and TRBJ1-5; 9 positions match TRBD1. Germline V gives CDR1 KGHDR, CDR2 SFDVKD. The CDR3 sequence is 16 residues long. V was clipped by 4 bases and J by 1 base; unmatched bases: 4. CDR3 coding DNA: TGTGCCACCAGTGAGACCGGGACAGGGAGCAATCAGCCCCAGCATTTT. The encoded protein is CATSETGTGSNQPQHF.

This rearrangement joins TRBV12-3 or TRBV12-4 to TRBJ2-5; D may be TRBD2 (6 bases). V was cut by 2 bases and J by 7 bases, with 14 bases left in between. CDR3 length equals 14 residues. Written as DNA, the CDR3 is TGTGCCAGCAGTTTATTGGGGGGATCAGGGACCCAGTACTTC. It codes for CASSLLGGSGTQYF.

The V gene is TRBV27, the J gene TRBJ1-1; D is unclear. The length of the CDR3 is 11 residues. V was pared by 6 bases and J by 9 bases, with 11 bases between. CDR1 MNHEY and CDR2 SMNVEV come from the germline V gene (reference sequence). CDR3 sequence: CASSSFSQAFF. The CDR3 DNA sequence: TGTGCCAGCAGCTCTTTTTCACAAGCTTTCTTT.

The genes are TRBV7-9 and TRBJ1-1; D may be TRBD1 (6 bases). The CDR3 extends over 14 amino acids. CDR1 and CDR2 (germline): SEHNR, FQNEAQ (reference sequence). V lost 2 bases and J lost 3, with 10 bases in between. The CDR3 reads CASSLKQGHTEAFF. The CDR3 region has the DNA TGTGCCAGCAGCTTAAAACAGGGCCACACTGAAGCTTTCTTT.

V usage is TRBV29-1 and J usage is TRBJ2-4, with D possibly TRBD2 on 5 matching bases. Germline values: CDR1 SQVTM, CDR2 ANQGSEA. V was clipped by 6 bases and J by 0 bases, with 24 bases between them. This CDR3 spans 18 amino acids. The CDR3 region has the DNA TGCAGCGTCTATTCAGCGGTACTACTTGACCTAGCCAAAAACATTCAGTACTTC. It yields the protein CSVYSAVLLDLAKNIQYF.

This clonotype was seen at least ten times. This sequence joins TRBV13 and TRBJ2-7; D tentatively fits TRBD1 or TRBD2 (9 bases each). This CDR3 comprises 19 residues. With 3 bases removed from V and 3 bases from J, the gap between germline ends came to 27 bases. Germline loops: CDR1 PRHDT, CDR2 FYEKMQ (reference sequence). The CDR3, as DNA: TGTGCCAGCAGCTTGGGGACAGGGTCTAAACTAGCGGGCGTCTACGAGCAGTACTTC. It encodes CASSLGTGSKLAGVYEQYF.

This clonotype showed up many times. The chain couples TRBV12-3 or TRBV12-4 to TRBJ2-7; D is perhaps TRBD2 (6 bases). The CDR3 runs 13 residues. The V gene lost 8 bases and the J gene lost 6 bases, with 17 bases spanning the gap. The CDR3: CASRPEGSGEQYF. In DNA form, the CDR3 reads TGTGCCAGCCGACCGGAGGGGAGTGGCGAGCAGTACTTC.

This clonotype turned up a few times. The V gene is TRBV19, the J gene TRBJ1-5, with D possibly matching TRBD1 (5 bases). Per germline, CDR1 LNHDA and CDR2 SQIVND (reference sequence). Trimming shortened V by 1 base and J by 4 bases, and 11 bases separated the two germline ends. This CDR3 has 15 residues. DNA of the CDR3: TGTGCCAGTAGTATAGGGGATCCAGGGAATCAGCCCCAGCATTTT. This gives the protein CASSIGDPGNQPQHF. The full variable domain, in which reference TRBV19 and TRBJ1-5 provide the parts outside the CDR3, is DGGITQSPKYLFRKEGQNVTLSCEQNLNHDAMYWYRQDPGQGLRLIYYSQIVNDFQKGDIAEGYSVSREKKESFPLTVTSAQKNPTAFYLCASSIGDPGNQPQHFGDGTRLSIL.

At least ten counts were recorded for this clonotype. The chain uses TRBV20-1 and TRBJ1-1; perhaps TRBD1 as D (5 bases). V lost 0 bases to trimming and J lost 1 base, with 9 bases between them. In germline, CDR1 is DFQATT, CDR2 SNEGSKA (reference sequence). This CDR3 is 14 amino acids long. CDR3 bases: TGCAGTGCTAGAGAAATAAGGGGGAACACTGAAGCTTTCTTT. It codes for CSAREIRGNTEAFF.

The V call is TRBV28, the J call TRBJ2-7; D is unresolved. The CDR3 is 16 amino acids. The V end lost 2 bases, the J end lost 0 bases, and 14 bases lay between the germline ends. Germline V gene sequence: CDR1 MDHEN, CDR2 SYDVKM. The CDR3 region is CASSLLSRLPSYEQYF. In nucleotides, the CDR3 is TGTGCCAGCAGTTTACTATCAAGGCTACCCTCCTACGAGCAGTACTTC.

This clonotype was observed a few times. CDR3 sequence: CASSIGGQYYGYTF. For the CDR3, the DNA is TGTGCCAGTAGTATTGGGGGACAGTACTATGGCTACACCTTC. This chain uses TRBV19 with TRBJ1-2; 7 bases match TRBD1. The V gene's germline CDR1 is LNHDA and CDR2 SQIVND (reference sequence). V was clipped by 3 bases and J by 3 bases; unmatched bases: 4. CDR3 length equals 14 residues. Full variable domain (missing parts from reference TRBV19 and TRBJ1-2): DGGITQSPKYLFRKEGQNVTLSCEQNLNHDAMYWYRQDPGQGLRLIYYSQIVNDFQKGDIAEGYSVSREKKESFPLTVTSAQKNPTAFYLCASSIGGQYYGYTFGSGTRLTVV.

There are a few counts of this clonotype. The genes are TRBV7-9 and TRBJ1-6; no clear D. The V gene's germline CDR1 is SEHNR and CDR2 FQNEAQ (reference sequence). CDR3 size: 12 residues. Trimming took off 5 bases at V and 7 bases at J, with 6 bases between the two ends. This CDR3 reads CASSDYNSPLHF. The CDR3 nucleotides are TGTGCCAGCAGCGATTACAATTCACCCCTCCACTTT.

The chain's CDR3 is CASSPLAGSVEAFF. For the CDR3, the DNA is TGTGCCAGCTCACCACTAGCGGGGTCGGTTGAAGCTTTCTTT. The chain combines TRBV18 with TRBJ1-1, with D hard to call. This CDR3 region has 14 residues. Between the trimmed V and J ends, which lost 1 base and 7 bases, there was a span of 13 bases. CDR1 KGHSH and CDR2 LQKENI come from the germline V gene.

V gene TRBV9 combines with J gene TRBJ2-2; 8 bases fit TRBD2. V lost 2 bases and J lost 2; bases outside the gene matches: 2. The length of the CDR3 is 15 residues. CDR1 is SGDLS and CDR2 is YYNGEE in the germline V gene. CDR3 coding DNA: TGTGCCAGCAGCGTCGGGAGGGACAACACCGGGGAGCTGTTTTTT. The encoded protein is CASSVGRDNTGELFF. Full variable domain (rest looked up from reference TRBV9 and TRBJ2-2): DSGVTQTPKHLITATGQRVTLRCSPRSGDLSVYWYQQSLDQGLQFLIQYYNGEERAKGNILERFSAQQFPDLHSELNLSSLELGDSALYFCASSVGRDNTGELFFGEGSRLTVL.

Of note for this clonotype: The limits of the CDR3 on the DNA are not certain, so only TCRdb's listed CDR3 is given. The chain uses TRBV12-3 or TRBV12-4 and TRBJ1-5; the D call of TRBD1 is as the table states it, not checked on the DNA. Both ends counted, the CDR3 spans 20 residues. CDR3 residues: CASSLTNEQFFGPGRQPQHF.

The CDR3: CASSQGRERDEQYF. CDR3 coding DNA: TGTGCCAGCAGCCAGGGGCGGGAGAGGGATGAGCAGTACTTC. This chain uses TRBV7-2 with TRBJ2-7; perhaps TRBD2 as D (7 bases). The CDR3 length is 14 residues. V shed 5 bases and J shed 7 bases, with 18 bases lying between them. The V gene's germline CDR1 is SGHTA and CDR2 FQGNSA.

With respect to this clonotype: A much larger clone is a single base away; this may be a read error. The chain uses TRBV7-2 and TRBJ2-5, with a tentative D call TRBD1 (5 bases). This CDR3 has 13 amino acids. Germline V CDR1 and CDR2: SGHTA, FQGNSA. The V end lost 8 bases, the J end lost 7 bases, and 17 bases lay between the germline ends. The chain's CDR3 is CASGKGLEGTQYF. CDR3 DNA: TGTGCCAGCGGGAAGGGGCTTGAAGGGACCCAGTACTTC.

This clonotype was detected ten times or more. The chain carries TRBV3-1 and TRBJ2-5; D is ambiguous. With 1 base removed from V and 4 bases from J, the gap between germline ends came to 4 bases. The germline V gene encodes CDR1 LGHDT and CDR2 YNNKEL (reference sequence). The CDR3 is 12 residues long. This CDR3 reads CASSQVGETQYF. The DNA for the CDR3 is TGTGCCAGCAGCCAAGTTGGAGAGACCCAGTACTTC.